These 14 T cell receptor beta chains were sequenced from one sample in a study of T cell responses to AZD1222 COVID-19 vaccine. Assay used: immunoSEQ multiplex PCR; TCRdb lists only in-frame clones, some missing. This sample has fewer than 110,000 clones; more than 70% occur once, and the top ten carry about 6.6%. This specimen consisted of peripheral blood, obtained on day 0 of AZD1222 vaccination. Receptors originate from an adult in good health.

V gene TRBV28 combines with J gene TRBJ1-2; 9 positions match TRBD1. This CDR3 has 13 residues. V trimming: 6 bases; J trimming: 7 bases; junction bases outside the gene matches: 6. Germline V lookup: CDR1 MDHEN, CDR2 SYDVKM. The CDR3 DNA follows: TGTGCCAGCAGCCTGGGACAGGGTAGTGGCTACACCTTC. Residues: CASSLGQGSGYTF.

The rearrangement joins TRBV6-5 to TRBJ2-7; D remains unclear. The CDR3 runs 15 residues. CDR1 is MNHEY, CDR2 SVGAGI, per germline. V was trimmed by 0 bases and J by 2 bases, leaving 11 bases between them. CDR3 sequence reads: CASSYSLGGAYEQYF. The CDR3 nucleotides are TGTGCCAGCAGTTACTCTTTGGGCGGAGCCTACGAGCAGTACTTC.

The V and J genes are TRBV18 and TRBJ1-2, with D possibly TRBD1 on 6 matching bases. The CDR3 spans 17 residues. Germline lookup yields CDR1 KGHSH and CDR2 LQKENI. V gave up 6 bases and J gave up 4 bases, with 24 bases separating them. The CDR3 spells CASSPEGAGEAGYGYTF. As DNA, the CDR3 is TGTGCCAGCTCCCCCGAGGGCGCAGGGGAGGCTGGCTATGGCTACACCTTC. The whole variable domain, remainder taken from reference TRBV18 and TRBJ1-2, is NAGVMQNPRHLVRRRGQEARLRCSPMKGHSHVYWYRQLPEEGLKFMVYLQKENIIDESGMPKERFSAEFPKEGPSILRIQQVVRGDSAAYFCASSPEGAGEAGYGYTFGSGTRLTVV.

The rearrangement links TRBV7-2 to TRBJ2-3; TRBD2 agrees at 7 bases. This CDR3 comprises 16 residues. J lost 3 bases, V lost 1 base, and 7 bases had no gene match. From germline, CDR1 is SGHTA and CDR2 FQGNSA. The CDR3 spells CASSLVASSGTDTQYF. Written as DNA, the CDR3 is TGTGCCAGCAGCTTAGTGGCGTCTAGCGGAACAGATACGCAGTATTTT.

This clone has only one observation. The CDR3 region is CAISESDTYSYEQYF. DNA of the CDR3: TGTGCCATCAGTGAGTCTGACACCTACTCCTACGAGCAGTACTTC. This sequence joins TRBV10-3 and TRBJ2-7, with D unresolved. The V gene's germline CDR1 is ENHRY and CDR2 SYGVKD. This CDR3 is built from 15 residues. V dropped 0 bases and J dropped 0 bases, with 9 bases sitting between them.

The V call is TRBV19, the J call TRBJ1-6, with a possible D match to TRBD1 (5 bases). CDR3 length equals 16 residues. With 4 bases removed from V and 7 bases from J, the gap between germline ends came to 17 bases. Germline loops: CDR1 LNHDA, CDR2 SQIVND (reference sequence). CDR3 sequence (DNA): TGTGCCAGTAGTAACCGAGGGCCCGGGGGAAATTCACCCCTCCACTTT. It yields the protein CASSNRGPGGNSPLHF. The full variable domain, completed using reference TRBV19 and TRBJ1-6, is DGGITQSPKYLFRKEGQNVTLSCEQNLNHDAMYWYRQDPGQGLRLIYYSQIVNDFQKGDIAEGYSVSREKKESFPLTVTSAQKNPTAFYLCASSNRGPGGNSPLHFGNGTRLTVT.

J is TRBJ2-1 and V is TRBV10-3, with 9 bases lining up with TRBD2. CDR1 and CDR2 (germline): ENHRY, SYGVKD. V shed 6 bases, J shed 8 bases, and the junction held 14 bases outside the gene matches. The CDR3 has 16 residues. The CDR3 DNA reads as TGTGCCATCAGCGTGGAAAGGACTAGCGTTTATGATGAGCAGTTCTTC. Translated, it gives CAISVERTSVYDEQFF.

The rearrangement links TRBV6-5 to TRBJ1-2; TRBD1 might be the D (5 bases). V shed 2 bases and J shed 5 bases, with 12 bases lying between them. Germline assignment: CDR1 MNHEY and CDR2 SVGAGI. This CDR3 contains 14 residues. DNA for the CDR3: TGTGCCAGCAGTTACAAGGGGAGCGGGTATGGCTACACCTTC. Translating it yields CASSYKGSGYGYTF.

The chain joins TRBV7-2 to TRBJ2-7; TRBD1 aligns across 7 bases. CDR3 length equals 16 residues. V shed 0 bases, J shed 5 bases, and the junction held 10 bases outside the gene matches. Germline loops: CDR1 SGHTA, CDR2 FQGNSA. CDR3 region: CASSLAGQTGRDEQYF. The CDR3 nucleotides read TGTGCCAGCAGCTTAGCGGGACAGACAGGGAGAGACGAGCAGTACTTC.

CDR3 loop: CASSQAGGGGEKLFF. CDR3 coding DNA: TGTGCCAGCAGCCAAGCGGGGGGAGGGGGTGAAAAACTGTTTTTT. The genes are TRBV3-1 (or the pseudogene TRBV3-2) and TRBJ1-4; D is perhaps TRBD1 (6 bases). The V end was cut by 1 base, the J end by 7 bases, with 13 bases between. There are 15 residues in the CDR3. Germline assignment: CDR1 LGHDT and CDR2 YNNKEL (reference sequence).

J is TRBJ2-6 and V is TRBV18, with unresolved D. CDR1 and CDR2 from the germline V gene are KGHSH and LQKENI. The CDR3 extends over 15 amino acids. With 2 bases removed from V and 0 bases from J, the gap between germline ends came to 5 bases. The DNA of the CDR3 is TGTGCCAGCTCACCAAGTAGCTCTGGGGCCAACGTCCTGACTTTC. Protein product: CASSPSSSGANVLTF.

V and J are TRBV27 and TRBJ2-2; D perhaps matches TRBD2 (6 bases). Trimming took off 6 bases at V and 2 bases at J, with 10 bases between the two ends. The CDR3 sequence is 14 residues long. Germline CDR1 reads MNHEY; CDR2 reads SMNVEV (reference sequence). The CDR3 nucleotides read TGTGCCAGCAGCAGGAGGGCCAACACCGGGGAGCTGTTTTTT. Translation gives CASSRRANTGELFF.

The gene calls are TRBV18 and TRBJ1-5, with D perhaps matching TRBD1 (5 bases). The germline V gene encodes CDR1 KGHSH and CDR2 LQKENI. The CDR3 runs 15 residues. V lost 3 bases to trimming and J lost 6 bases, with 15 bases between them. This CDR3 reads CASSPFEVGGQPQHF. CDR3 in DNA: TGTGCCAGCTCACCTTTTGAGGTCGGGGGTCAGCCCCAGCATTTT.

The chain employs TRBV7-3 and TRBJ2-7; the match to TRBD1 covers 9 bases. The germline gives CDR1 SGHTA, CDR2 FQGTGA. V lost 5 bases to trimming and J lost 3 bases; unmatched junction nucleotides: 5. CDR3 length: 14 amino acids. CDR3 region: CASSPGQGLYEQYF. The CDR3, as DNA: TGTGCCAGCAGCCCGGGACAGGGTCTCTACGAGCAGTACTTC.